These 29 T cell receptor beta chains originate from one sample sequenced in a study of blood T cell repertoires in COVID-19 (dated by TCRdb to about 2020). Library preparation used the immunoSEQ multiplex PCR assay. TCRdb obtained this table from immuneACCESS and retained in-frame rearrangements with V and J assigned. These tables miss some clones; where compared with another copy, unresolved V genes account for less than half of the shortfall, and the remainder is unexplained. Recorded for this sample are about 100,000 clones; over 75% of them occurred a single time. Together, the top ten hold around 13% of the sample. Material: peripheral blood. Every receptor here comes from a human donor in a cohort sampled during active COVID-19.

The J gene is TRBJ1-1, the V gene TRBV10-3; no clear D. Germline values: CDR1 ENHRY, CDR2 SYGVKD. V lost 6 bases and J lost 1, with 9 bases in between. This CDR3 has 13 amino acids. The CDR3 sequence: CAIRIGGNTEAFF. The CDR3 DNA reads TGTGCCATCAGAATTGGCGGGAACACTGAAGCTTTCTTT.

The V gene is TRBV18, the J gene TRBJ1-2; D ambiguous. The CDR3 covers 13 residues. V was trimmed by 2 bases and J by 3 bases, leaving 7 bases between them. CDR1 and CDR2 (germline): KGHSH, LQKENI. The CDR3 reads CASSPGLDYGYTF. In nucleotides, the CDR3 is TGTGCCAGCTCACCAGGCCTAGACTATGGCTACACCTTC.

The chain has TRBV6-6 and TRBJ1-5, with 8 bases fitting TRBD1. J gave up 6 bases and V 8 bases, and 12 bases lay outside the gene matches. Germline V gives CDR1 MNHNY, CDR2 SVGAGI (reference sequence). This CDR3 region has 15 residues. The CDR3 sequence is CASCDRGTFLQPQHF. The CDR3 DNA follows: TGTGCCAGCTGCGACAGGGGAACCTTTCTTCAGCCCCAGCATTTT.

The rearrangement links TRBV7-2 to TRBJ2-7; a possible D gene is TRBD2 (5 bases). This CDR3 has 13 residues. CDR1 SGHTA and CDR2 FQGNSA come from the germline V gene. V gave up 1 base and J gave up 6 bases, with 10 bases separating them. The CDR3 is CASSLGDYREQYF. For the CDR3, the DNA is TGTGCCAGCAGCTTAGGAGACTACCGCGAGCAGTACTTC.

This chain uses TRBV7-8 with TRBJ1-5, with D unresolved. Germline V gene data show CDR1 as SGHVS and CDR2 as FQNEAQ. CDR3 size: 14 residues. Between the trimmed V and J ends, which lost 1 base and 3 bases, there was a span of 7 bases. As DNA, the CDR3 is TGTGCCAGCAGCTTAGTCCCCTTCAATCAGCCCCAGCATTTT. This encodes CASSLVPFNQPQHF.

The chain links TRBV5-1 to TRBJ2-1; possible D gene TRBD2, 5 bases. V shed 7 bases and J shed 5 bases, with 19 bases lying between them. This CDR3 contains 15 residues. The germline V gene encodes CDR1 SGHRS and CDR2 YFSETQ. CDR3 sequence: CASSRQPEVDNEQFF. DNA for the CDR3: TGCGCCAGCTCTAGGCAGCCGGAGGTCGACAATGAGCAGTTCTTC. Full variable domain (missing parts from reference TRBV5-1 and TRBJ2-1): KAGVTQTPRYLIKTRGQQVTLSCSPISGHRSVSWYQQTPGQGLQFLFEYFSETQRNKGNFPGRFSGRQFSNSRSEMNVSTLELGDSALYLCASSRQPEVDNEQFFGPGTRLTVL.

The chain uses TRBV5-1 and TRBJ1-4; TRBD1 matches 9 bases. The CDR3 length is 15 residues. After removal of 4 bases from V and 3 bases from J, the junction contained 4 bases not matched to a gene. Germline V CDR1 and CDR2: SGHRS, YFSETQ. The CDR3 coding sequence is TGCGCCAGCAGCGTTGGGACAGGGCCTAATGAAAAACTGTTTTTT. Residues: CASSVGTGPNEKLFF.

This clone was counted a single time. This rearrangement joins TRBV2 to TRBJ2-4; 14 bases agree with TRBD2. With V trimmed by 4 bases and J by 3 bases, 14 bases remained unmatched. Germline V gene data show CDR1 as SNHLY and CDR2 as FYNNEI. There are 20 residues in the CDR3. CDR3 amino acids: CASSGSMTSGGARGKNIQYF. The CDR3 nucleotides are TGTGCCAGCAGTGGTAGTATGACTAGCGGGGGGGCAAGGGGCAAAAACATTCAGTACTTC.

The CDR3 coding sequence is TGTGCCAGCAGCTTAGATCCGAGGACAGTCAGTGAGCAGTTCTTC. This translates into CASSLDPRTVSEQFF. The genes are TRBV11-2 and TRBJ2-1; D is perhaps TRBD1 (6 bases). CDR1 is SGHAT and CDR2 is FQNNGV in the germline V gene. With 0 bases removed from V and 9 bases from J, the gap between germline ends came to 15 bases. The CDR3 contains 15 residues.

V is TRBV7-9 and J is TRBJ2-5, with TRBD2 as a possible D gene (6 bases). There are 14 residues in the CDR3. Looked up from germline, CDR1 is SEHNR and CDR2 is FQNEAQ (reference sequence). Trimming stripped 5 bases from V and 5 bases from J, with 15 bases between. The CDR3 reads CASSQPTGEETQYF. Here the CDR3 DNA reads TGTGCCAGCAGCCAACCCACGGGGGAGGAGACCCAGTACTTC.

The chain uses TRBV27 and TRBJ1-2; TRBD1 matches 7 bases. The CDR3 is 15 amino acids. Germline lookup yields CDR1 MNHEY and CDR2 SMNVEV (reference sequence). V trimming: 1 base; J trimming: 4 bases; junction bases outside the gene matches: 6. The CDR3 DNA reads TGTGCCAGCAGTTTATATATGTCAGGGGGCTATGGCTACACCTTC. Translation gives CASSLYMSGGYGYTF.

In its sample, this clone was seen once. Other DNA sequences from this sample encode an identical CDR3 as well. The genes are TRBV3-1 (or the pseudogene TRBV3-2) and TRBJ1-3; D is unresolved. Germline CDR1 is LGHDT and CDR2 is YNNKEL (reference sequence). The germline V and J ends were trimmed by 2 bases and 1 base, with 3 bases remaining between them. The CDR3 contains 13 residues. CDR3 coding DNA: TGTGCCAGCAGCCAACTTTCTGGAAACACCATATATTTT. This codes for CASSQLSGNTIYF.

The gene calls are TRBV5-1 and TRBJ2-1; 7 bases match TRBD1. This CDR3 contains 14 residues. With 4 bases clipped from V and 5 bases from J, the junction kept 6 bases outside the gene matches. CDR1 and CDR2 from the germline V gene are SGHRS and YFSETQ. CDR3 sequence (DNA): TGCGCCAGCAGCCGCGGACAGGCCCACAATGAGCAGTTCTTC. Protein: CASSRGQAHNEQFF.

The chain carries TRBV18 and TRBJ2-4, with 10 nucleotides matching TRBD1. The germline gives CDR1 KGHSH, CDR2 LQKENI. V gave up 3 bases and J gave up 6 bases; unmatched junction bases: 8. The CDR3 totals 16 residues. CDR3 sequence reads: CASSPSRDRGLNIQYF. The CDR3 nucleotides are TGTGCCAGCTCACCGTCCCGGGACAGGGGTTTAAACATTCAGTACTTC.

The V gene is TRBV6-5, the J gene TRBJ2-1; 11 positions match TRBD2. The CDR3 contains 13 residues. In germline, CDR1 is MNHEY, CDR2 SVGAGI. As DNA, the CDR3 is TGTGATCTAGCGGGGGGCCTACTCAATGAGCAGTTCTTC. Its translation: CDLAGGLLNEQFF.

This chain links TRBV4-1 with TRBJ2-1; TRBD2 matches at 9 bases. The germline V gene encodes CDR1 MGHRA and CDR2 YSYEKL. V lost 1 base and J lost 8; bases outside the gene matches: 12. The CDR3 loop spans 17 amino acids. The CDR3 loop is CASSQGSGRDTRYEQFF. The CDR3 coding sequence is TGCGCCAGCAGCCAAGGTAGCGGGAGAGATACTCGCTATGAGCAGTTCTTC.

The CDR3 protein is CASSLTGLNTEAFF. The DNA for the CDR3 is TGCGCCAGCAGCTTGACAGGGCTGAACACTGAAGCTTTCTTT. This chain joins TRBV4-1 and TRBJ1-1, with 7 bases that match TRBD1. The CDR3 is made up of 14 amino acids. Germline CDR1 and CDR2: MGHRA and YSYEKL. The V segment lost 5 bases and the J segment 0 bases; nucleotides outside the gene matches: 3.

The rearrangement joins TRBV10-3 to TRBJ1-2; 8 nucleotides match TRBD1. J lost 6 bases, V lost 10 bases, and 7 bases had no gene match. Germline V gives CDR1 ENHRY, CDR2 SYGVKD. The CDR3 has 12 residues. CDR3 protein: CATQGAGDGYTF. The CDR3 DNA reads as TGTGCCACGCAGGGGGCCGGGGATGGCTACACCTTC.

As DNA, the CDR3 is TGCGCCAGCAGCTTGGACGACAGGGCTGGTGGCTACACCTTC. Translated: CASSLDDRAGGYTF. This chain connects TRBV5-1 to TRBJ1-2; 7 nucleotides match TRBD1. Germline assignment: CDR1 SGHRS and CDR2 YFSETQ. This CDR3 is built from 14 residues. V gave up 0 bases and J gave up 7 bases; unmatched junction bases: 6.

A few counts support this clone. The chain has TRBV18 and TRBJ1-2, with D unclear. Trimming cost V 3 bases and J 4 bases, with 15 bases left between them. This CDR3 is 15 amino acids long. The germline V gene has CDR1 KGHSH and CDR2 LQKENI. The CDR3: CASSPDARVSYGYTF. CDR3 in DNA: TGTGCCAGCTCACCCGATGCGAGGGTGAGCTATGGCTACACCTTC.

V is TRBV19 and J is TRBJ1-1; D may be TRBD1 (5 bases). From germline, CDR1 is LNHDA and CDR2 SQIVND (reference sequence). Trimming took off 7 bases at V and 1 base at J, with 19 bases between the two ends. The CDR3 length is 16 residues. The CDR3 sequence: CASMKVGRQRNTEAFF. The CDR3, as DNA: TGTGCCAGTATGAAAGTCGGAAGACAGCGGAACACTGAAGCTTTCTTT.

V is TRBV10-3 and J is TRBJ2-3; 7 bases agree with TRBD2. CDR1 is ENHRY and CDR2 is SYGVKD in the germline V gene. The CDR3 consists of 15 residues. The trim removed 10 bases at V and 0 bases at J, leaving 10 bases unmatched. CDR3 residues: CATVDSGPSTDTQYF. CDR3 sequence (DNA): TGTGCCACGGTTGATAGCGGGCCTAGCACAGATACGCAGTATTTT.

The chain couples TRBV7-9 to TRBJ2-5; a possible D gene is TRBD2 (5 bases). This CDR3 is 15 amino acids long. CDR1 and CDR2 (germline): SEHNR, FQNEAQ (reference sequence). Trimming took off 2 bases at V and 5 bases at J, with 15 bases between the two ends. The CDR3 region is CASSLYSGLKETQYF. In DNA, the CDR3 is TGTGCCAGCAGCTTATATTCAGGACTCAAGGAGACCCAGTACTTC. The entire variable domain, with the rest obtained from reference TRBV7-9 and TRBJ2-5, is as follows: DTGVSQNPRHKITKRGQNVTFRCDPISEHNRLYWYRQTLGQGPEFLTYFQNEAQLEKSRLLSDRFSAERPKGSFSTLEIQRTEQGDSAMYLCASSLYSGLKETQYFGPGTRLLVL.

The count of this clone is one. The chain combines TRBV5-4 with TRBJ2-7, with TRBD1 identical over 7 bases. The CDR3 contains 13 residues. Trimming removed 4 bases from V and 2 bases from J; junction bases left unmatched: 3. The germline gives CDR1 SGHNT, CDR2 YYREEE (reference sequence). The CDR3 is CASSVGQAYEQYF. In DNA, the CDR3 is TGTGCCAGCAGCGTAGGACAGGCCTACGAGCAGTACTTC.

The chain carries TRBV6-5 and TRBJ1-1; possible D gene TRBD1, 6 bases. Germline CDR1 is MNHEY and CDR2 is SVGAGI. The CDR3 consists of 14 residues. Trimming left V 2 bases short and J 5 bases short, with 12 bases between. The CDR3 sequence: CASSYRRGRTEAFF. CDR3 bases: TGTGCCAGCAGTTACCGCAGGGGCAGGACTGAAGCTTTCTTT.

The genes are TRBV6-5 and TRBJ2-1, with TRBD1 matching over 10 bases. The CDR3 runs 16 residues. Germline-derived CDR1 and CDR2 are MNHEY and SVGAGI. Unmatched junction bases numbered 5, after V lost 4 bases and J lost 2 bases. The CDR3 sequence is CASSLTGTGAYNEQFF. The CDR3 bases are TGTGCCAGCAGTTTGACCGGGACAGGGGCCTACAATGAGCAGTTCTTC.

J is TRBJ1-2 and V is TRBV5-1; D not certain. CDR1 and CDR2 from the germline V gene are SGHRS and YFSETQ. The V end lost 6 bases, the J end lost 8 bases, and 20 bases lay between the germline ends. This CDR3 contains 14 residues. The CDR3 coding sequence is TGCGCCAGCACCCTCGCCCCGAGGGATAGAGGCTACACCTTC. Amino acid sequence: CASTLAPRDRGYTF.

J is TRBJ2-1 and V is TRBV3-1 (or the pseudogene TRBV3-2), with 12 positions matching TRBD2. This CDR3 comprises 16 residues. The ends lost 4 bases at V and 4 bases at J; junction bases unmatched: 5. From germline, CDR1 is LGHDT and CDR2 YNNKEL (reference sequence). CDR3 nucleotides: TGTGCCAGCAGCCGGAATCTAGCGGGAGGGTACAATGAGCAGTTCTTC. Amino acids: CASSRNLAGGYNEQFF.

The chain uses TRBV4-3 and TRBJ2-3, with D possibly TRBD2 on 6 matching bases. The CDR3 runs to 17 residues. Deletions cut 1 base from V and 2 bases from J, with 16 bases between. Germline V gene lookup returns CDR1 LGHNA and CDR2 YSLEER. The CDR3 DNA reads TGCGCCAGCAGCCAAGGGATGGTGGGGACTTACACAGATACGCAGTATTTT. Encoded protein: CASSQGMVGTYTDTQYF.